This T cell receptor beta chain was found in a study of T cell repertoires in cytomegalovirus infection. Overall study: It was the public TCR beta signatures that indicated both CMV infection and matching HLA type. Broader study findings: Totalled public TCR beta family frequency picked out people who carried CMV plus the relevant HLA. The study found HLA-C-restricted CMV-specific TCR beta clonotypes dominating the ex vivo response.

This clonotype occurred a few times. The target antigen is unknown. TCRdb called the reads again in MiXCR, with one record for every CDR3 protein. The table includes some 350,000 distinct CDR3 sequences, around 18% detected once. CDR1 and CDR2 from the germline V gene are MDHEN and SYDVKM. The CDR3 covers 16 residues. V lost 4 bases to trimming and J lost 4 bases; unmatched junction nucleotides: 11. This rearrangement joins TRBV28 to TRBJ1-2; 8 nucleotides line up with TRBD1. The source of this sequence is a human donor in good health (CMV status not recorded). Some clones in this sample may be carry-over from other donors' samples. Sequencing was performed on PBMCs. The CDR3 nucleotides read TGTGCCAGCAGTTCCCGAGCAGGGGGCCGTATCTATGGCTACACCTTC. It codes for CASSSRAGGRIYGYTF.